This section outlines one TCR beta chain sequence together with its context. Its target is unknown. Profiling relied on immunoSEQ multiplex PCR, and the TCRdb table lists in-frame clones only, not all of them. Among 140,000 to 150,000 clones listed, approximately 94% were seen once. This sample is part of a study of T cell responses to AZD1222 COVID-19 vaccine. Overall study results and limits: In the spike-specific TCR repertoire, nearly half reportedly target unmutated variant regions.

The ends lost 5 bases at V and 6 bases at J; junction bases unmatched: 15. Per germline, CDR1 KGHSH and CDR2 LQKENI. The length of the CDR3 is 16 residues. This receptor was obtained from an adult in good health. The specimen was peripheral blood, collected on day 0 of AZD1222 vaccination. V gene TRBV18 combines with J gene TRBJ2-7; 8 bases fit TRBD1. CDR3 in amino acids: CASSFVVGQGSLEQYF. The CDR3 DNA reads as TGTGCCAGCTCATTCGTTGTAGGACAGGGTAGTCTCGAGCAGTACTTC.